This T cell receptor beta chain was sequenced during a study of blood T cell repertoires in COVID-19. The wider study: Acute and convalescent COVID-19 samples came from the United States, Italy and Spain. The analysed material was cDNA or gDNA that came from T cells, B-cell-depleted T cells, or PBMCs.

Trimming left V 4 bases short and J 5 bases short, with 8 bases between. The CDR3 has 12 amino acids. Authors' methods: Nucleated cell counts were estimated from reference gene primer amplification. The assay was immunoSEQ multiplex PCR, and TCRdb's table has in-frame clones only and misses some. That table furnishes V, J and clone size, whereas the DNA furnished D and trimming. Among 150,000 or so clones listed, about nine tenths were seen once. The gene calls are TRBV12-3 or TRBV12-4 and TRBJ1-2; the D is unclear. Specimen: peripheral blood. The sequence was collected from a man at least 80 years old with acute or convalescent COVID-19. This chain's CDR3 is CASSSPGYGYTF. For the CDR3, the DNA is TGTGCCAGCAGTTCGCCGGGTTATGGCTACACCTTC.